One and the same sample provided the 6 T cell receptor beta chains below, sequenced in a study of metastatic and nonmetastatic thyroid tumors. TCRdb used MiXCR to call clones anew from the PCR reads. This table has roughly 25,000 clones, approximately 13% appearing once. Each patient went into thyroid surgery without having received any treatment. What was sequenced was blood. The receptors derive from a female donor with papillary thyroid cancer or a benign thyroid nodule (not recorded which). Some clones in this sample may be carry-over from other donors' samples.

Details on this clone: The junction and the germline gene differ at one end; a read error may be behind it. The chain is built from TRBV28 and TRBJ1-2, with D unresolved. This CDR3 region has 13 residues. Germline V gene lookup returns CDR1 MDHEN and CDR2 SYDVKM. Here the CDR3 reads CASTGRFFNGYTF. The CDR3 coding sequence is TGTGCCAGCACAGGCCGCTTCTTTAATGGCTACACATTC.

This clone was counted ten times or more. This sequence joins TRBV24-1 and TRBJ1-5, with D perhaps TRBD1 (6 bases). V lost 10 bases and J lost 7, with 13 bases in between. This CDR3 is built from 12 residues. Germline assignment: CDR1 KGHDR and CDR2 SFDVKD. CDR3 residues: CATSQGQQPQHF. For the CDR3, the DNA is TGTGCCACTTCACAAGGACAGCAGCCCCAGCATTTT.

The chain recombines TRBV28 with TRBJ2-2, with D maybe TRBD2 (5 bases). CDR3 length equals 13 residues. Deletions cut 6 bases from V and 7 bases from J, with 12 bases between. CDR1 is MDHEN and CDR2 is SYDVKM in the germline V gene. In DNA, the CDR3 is TGTGCCAGCAGGAGAGGGCCGGTCGGGGAGCTGTTTTTT. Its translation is CASRRGPVGELFF. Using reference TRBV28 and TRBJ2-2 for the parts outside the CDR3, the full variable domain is DVKVTQSSRYLVKRTGEKVFLECVQDMDHENMFWYRQDPGLGLRLIYFSYDVKMKEKGDIPEGYSVSREKKERFSLILESASTNQTSMYLCASRRGPVGELFFGEGSRLTVL.

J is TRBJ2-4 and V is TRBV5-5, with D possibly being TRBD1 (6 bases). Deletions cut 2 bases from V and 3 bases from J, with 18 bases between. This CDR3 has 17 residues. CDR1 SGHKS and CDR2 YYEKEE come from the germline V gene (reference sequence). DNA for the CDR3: TGTGCCAGCAGCTTCACAGGGTATGAAGAGGGCAAAAACATTCAGTACTTC. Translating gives CASSFTGYEEGKNIQYF. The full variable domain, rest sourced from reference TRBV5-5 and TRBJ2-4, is DAGVTQSPTHLIKTRGQQVTLRCSPISGHKSVSWYQQVLGQGPQFIFQYYEKEERGRGNFPDRFSARQFPNYSSELNVNALLLGDSALYLCASSFTGYEEGKNIQYFGAGTRLSVL.

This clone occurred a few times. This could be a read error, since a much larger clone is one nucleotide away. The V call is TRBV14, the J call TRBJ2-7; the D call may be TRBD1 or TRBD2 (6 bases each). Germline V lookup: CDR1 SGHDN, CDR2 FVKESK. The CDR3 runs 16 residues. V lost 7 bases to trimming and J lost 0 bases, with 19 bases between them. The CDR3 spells CASNLGGLFGSYEQYF. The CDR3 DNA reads TGTGCCAGCAACCTAGGGGGGCTCTTTGGCTCCTACGAGCAGTACTTC.

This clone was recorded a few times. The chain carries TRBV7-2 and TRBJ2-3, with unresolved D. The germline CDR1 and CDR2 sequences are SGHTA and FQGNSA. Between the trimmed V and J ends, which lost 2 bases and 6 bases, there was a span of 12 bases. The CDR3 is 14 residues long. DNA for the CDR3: TGTGCCAGCAGCTTACTCGCTAGAGAGGATACGCAGTATTTT. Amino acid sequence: CASSLLAREDTQYF. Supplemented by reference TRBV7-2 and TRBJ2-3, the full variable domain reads GAGVSQSPSNKVTEKGKDVELRCDPISGHTALYWYRQSLGQGLEFLIYFQGNSAPDKSGLPSDRFSAERTGGSVSTLTIQRTQQEDSAVYLCASSLLAREDTQYFGPGTRLTVL.